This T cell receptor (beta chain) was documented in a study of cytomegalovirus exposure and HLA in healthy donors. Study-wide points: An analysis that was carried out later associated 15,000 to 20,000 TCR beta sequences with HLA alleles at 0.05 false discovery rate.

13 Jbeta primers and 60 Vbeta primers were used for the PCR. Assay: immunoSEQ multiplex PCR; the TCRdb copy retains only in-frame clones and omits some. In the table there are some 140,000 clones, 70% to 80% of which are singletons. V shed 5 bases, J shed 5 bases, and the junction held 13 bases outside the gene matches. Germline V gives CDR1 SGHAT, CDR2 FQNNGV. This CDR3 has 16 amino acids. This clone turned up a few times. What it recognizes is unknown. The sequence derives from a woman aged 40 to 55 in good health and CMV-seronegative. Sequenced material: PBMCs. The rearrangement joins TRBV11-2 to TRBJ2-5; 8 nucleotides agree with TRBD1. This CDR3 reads CASSPTHRGVGETQYF. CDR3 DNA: TGTGCCAGCAGCCCGACCCACAGGGGGGTCGGGGAGACCCAGTACTTC.